The rows below give T cell receptor beta chains drawn from one sample of a study of blood T cell repertoires in COVID-19. Only in-frame clones appear in the TCRdb table, and some are missing; sequencing was by immunoSEQ multiplex PCR. The sample lists about 360,000 clones, around 87% seen once, with around 3% in the top ten. Source material: peripheral blood. These receptors originate from a human donor in a cohort sampled during active COVID-19. Each CDR3 is given with its conserved first and last residue. Fields, in order: CDR3 DNA, CDR3 protein, clone size, J gene, D gene, V gene. A D gene is named only where the DNA matches it firmly. Only some rows state a clone size, as once, few, many or a class for expanded clones.

TGTGCCAGCAGCACATTTGCCCCCGGGGAGCTGTTTTTT,CASSTFAPGELFF,.,TRBJ2-2,.,TRBV9
TGTGCCTGGCTCCGGGACAGTAATTCACCCCTCCACTTT,CAWLRDSNSPLHF,once,TRBJ1-6,TRBD1,TRBV30
TGTGCCAGCAGCTCTCTTGCGAGCGGGAGTCTGGGTGAGCAGTTCTTC,CASSSLASGSLGEQFF,.,TRBJ2-1,TRBD2,TRBV27
TGTGCCAGCAGCACCGACCGGGACTTTCGGGAGCTGTTTTTT,CASSTDRDFRELFF,.,TRBJ2-2,.,TRBV5-4
TGTGCCAGCGGTACGGGGAGCCAGTACTTC,CASGTGSQYF,.,TRBJ2-5,.,TRBV19
TGTGCCAGCAGCTTCGGGGGGGAACAGCCCCAGCATTTT,CASSFGGEQPQHF,.,TRBJ1-5,.,TRBV7-6
TGTGCCAGCAGCCACCGGGACACAAATGGCTACACCTTC,CASSHRDTNGYTF,.,TRBJ1-2,.,TRBV3-1/TRBV3-2
TGTGCCAGCAGTGACAGGGGTCGTGATAGCAATCAGCCCCAGCATTTT,CASSDRGRDSNQPQHF,.,TRBJ1-5,TRBD1,TRBV6-2/TRBV6-3
TGTGCCAGCAGCTTAGGTCAGCGGGGGCCAATGAACACCGGGGAGCTGTTTTTT,CASSLGQRGPMNTGELFF,.,TRBJ2-2,TRBD2,TRBV7-9
TGTGCCAGCAGTTTGCACAGGGGCATTCAAGAGACCCAGTACTTC,CASSLHRGIQETQYF,.,TRBJ2-5,TRBD1,TRBV27
TGTGCCATCAGTGGCACGGGCACAGGGTCTGAAGCTTTCTTT,CAISGTGTGSEAFF,.,TRBJ1-1,.,TRBV10-3
TGTGCCAGCAGCTCAGCCAGGACAGGGCAAAGTGAGCAGTTCTTC,CASSSARTGQSEQFF,.,TRBJ2-1,TRBD1,TRBV13
TGTGCCAGCAGTTCTAGAACTCCGGGGAATGAGCAGTTCTTC,CASSSRTPGNEQFF,.,TRBJ2-1,.,TRBV27
TGTGCCAGCAGCTTATCGCTCCGGTCACCCCTCCACTTT,CASSLSLRSPLHF,.,TRBJ1-6,.,TRBV11-1
TGCAGTGCTAGTAGGGGGCTCCAAGAGACCCAGTACTTC,CSASRGLQETQYF,.,TRBJ2-5,TRBD1,TRBV20-1
TGTGCCAGCAGTCCCACAGGGGACACTGAAGCTTTCTTT,CASSPTGDTEAFF,few,TRBJ1-1,TRBD1,TRBV6-4
TGTGCCAGCAGCTTAGTCCCTAGAAATGAGCAGTTCTTC,CASSLVPRNEQFF,.,TRBJ2-1,.,TRBV11-3